Following are 21 T cell receptor delta chains from one sample sequenced in a study of γδ T cells in repeated Plasmodium falciparum infection. Bulk repertoires came from Vgamma9/Vdelta2+ or Vdelta2-negative gammadelta T cells flow-sorted from PBMC. TCRdb used CATT to re-call clones from the multiplex PCR reads. The data hold some 51,000 delta-chain clones, with about 2% observed a single time. The sequenced sample consisted of gamma-delta T cells from blood. The receptors come from a pool of human donors (malaria-infected and uninfected, not separated).

This clone was seen only a few times. This DNA's translation differs at residue 3 from TCRdb's protein, which comes from a much larger clone; a read error is likely, and the protein shown is translated from the DNA. V usage is TRDV2 and J usage is TRDJ4; 12 bases align to TRDD3. No J gene is reported in TCRdb; it was inferred here by comparing the DNA with germline. From germline, CDR1 is GEAIGNYY and CDR2 EKD. This CDR3 region has 16 residues. Written as DNA, the CDR3 is TGTGCCTATGACACGGTCTGGGGGATACGTGACAGACCCCTGATCTTT. Amino acid sequence: CAYDTVWGIRDRPLIF.

This clone was counted ten times or more. TCRdb lists the protein of a much larger clone for this DNA, which differs at residue 22, so this is likely a read error; the protein given here is translated from the DNA itself. The V gene reported is TRAV38-2/DV8; the J gene is uncalled; the table calls TRDD3, which could not be checked here. The CDR3 is 24 amino acids. CDR1 is TSESDYY, CDR2 QEAYKQQN, per germline. In nucleotides, the CDR3 is TGTGCTTATAGGAGCGCGAGACGTTGGGACCCTTTACTGGGGGATACTTGGTCGGCCGATAAACCCATCTTT. Protein sequence: CAYRSARRWDPLLGDTWSADKPIF.

This clone was seen only a few times. A far larger clone is off by one base, so a read error is likely. The sample carries other DNA sequences with the same CDR3. This sequence joins TRDV3 and TRDJ1, with TRDD3 identical over 9 bases. TCRdb supplies no J gene; here it was assigned by aligning the nucleotide sequence to germline. Germline CDR1 and CDR2: TVYSNPD and GDNSRS (reference sequence). V lost 4 bases to trimming and J lost 4 bases; unmatched junction nucleotides: 34. There are 22 residues in the CDR3. The CDR3: CACRRPSSKGLYWGTGYDKLIF. In DNA form, the CDR3 reads TGTGCCTGTCGAAGGCCTTCCTCAAAGGGCTTGTACTGGGGGACCGGATACGATAAACTCATCTTT.

This clone came up many times. A far larger clone is one nucleotide away, so this likely arose from a read error. The same CDR3 can be traced to other DNA sequences in this sample. The chain uses TRDV3 and TRDJ1; D might be TRDD3 (6 bases). The germline V gene encodes CDR1 TVYSNPD and CDR2 GDNSRS (reference sequence). This CDR3 has 13 residues. The CDR3 region is CAKRGRIGDGLIF. CDR3 bases: TGCGCCAAACGAGGGAGGATTGGGGATGGACTCATCTTT.

Details on this clone: It differs at one base from a far larger clone, so likely a read error. This CDR3 is also generated by other DNA sequences in the sample. The chain employs TRDV2 and TRDJ1, with 13 positions matching TRDD3. Here the J gene was assigned by germline matching of the DNA, as TCRdb has none. The germline V gene encodes CDR1 GEAIGNYY and CDR2 EKD. This CDR3 has 22 residues. The CDR3 protein is CACDIITGGYGQTSQDTDKLIF. As DNA, the CDR3 is TGTGCCTGCGACATTATAACTGGGGGATACGGACAAACCTCACAAGACACCGATAAACTCATCTTT.

This clone was picked up many times. It is likely a read error: a sequence one base away is far more abundant. The same CDR3 is also encoded by other DNA sequences in this sample. The J gene is TRDJ1, the V gene TRDV3; TRDD2 or TRDD3 may be the D gene (7 bases each). Because TCRdb records no J gene, it was assigned here through a match of the DNA to germline. CDR1 and CDR2 (germline): TVYSNPD, GDNSRS (reference sequence). The CDR3 extends over 22 amino acids. Trimming stripped 3 bases from V and 0 bases from J, with 38 bases between. The chain's CDR3 is CAFLLPSYWGIRSPYYTDKLIF. The CDR3 DNA reads TGTGCCTTCCTCCTTCCTTCGTACTGGGGAATACGTTCACCTTATTACACCGATAAACTCATCTTT.

This clone was observed many times. The protein given by TCRdb reflects a much larger clone and differs at residue 3 from this DNA's translation, likely from a read error; the protein shown is the DNA's translation. J is TRDJ1 and V is TRDV1; the D gene is possibly TRDD3 (6 bases). This CDR3 has 18 residues. Germline CDR1 reads TSWWSYY; CDR2 reads QGS. CDR3 sequence reads: CAPGEHLWKIWGTDKLIF. The DNA of the CDR3 is TGTGCTCCTGGGGAACATCTATGGAAGATTTGGGGGACCGATAAACTCATCTTT.

This clone came up many times. A much larger clone differs by one base, so this may be a read error. The chain recombines TRDV1 with TRDJ1; 8 bases are a match to TRDD3. The CDR3 covers 19 residues. Germline lookup yields CDR1 TSWWSYY and CDR2 QGS. The CDR3 region has the DNA TGTGCTCTTGGGAACCCTATTTCGTACTGGGGGTCGCTAACACTCAAACCCATCTTT. Its protein is CALGNPISYWGSLTLKPIF.

With respect to this clone: The TCRdb protein, from a much larger clone, departs from this DNA's translation at residue 23, likely by read error; the protein shown derives from the DNA. The genes are TRDV1 and TRDJ1; 10 bases line up with TRDD3. TCRdb does not report a J gene; here it was assigned by matching the DNA to germline references. The CDR3 has 27 amino acids. Germline V CDR1 and CDR2: TSWWSYY, QGS. CDR3 loop: CALGELRYWVPFKYWGILGAYTEKLIF. As DNA, the CDR3 is TGTGCTCTTGGGGAACTTCGGTACTGGGTCCCGTTCAAATACTGGGGGATCCTGGGGGCGTACACCGAGAAACTCATCTTT.

This clone was counted at least ten times. A read error is likely here: a far larger clone is one base away. This specimen includes other DNA sequences encoding the same CDR3. The chain uses TRDV2 and TRDJ1, with 13 bases aligning to TRDD3. No J gene was available from TCRdb, and it was assigned here by a germline match of the DNA. The CDR3 has 20 residues. The germline gives CDR1 GEAIGNYY, CDR2 EKD. V lost 1 base, J lost 0 bases, and 13 bases stayed unmatched. CDR3 in DNA: TGTGCCTGTGACACGATATTACTGGGGGATACGCGGGCCTACACCGATAAACTCATCTTT. This translates into CACDTILLGDTRAYTDKLIF.

Notes on this clone: A far larger clone differs by one base, so this is likely a read error. Other nucleotide sequences from this sample produce the same CDR3. The chain uses TRDV3 and TRDJ1; no reliable D call. Germline matching of the DNA provided the J gene here, since TCRdb leaves it blank. CDR1 is TVYSNPD, CDR2 GDNSRS, per germline (reference sequence). This CDR3 is 15 amino acids long. V lost 2 bases and J 2 bases, leaving 18 bases between the germline ends. The CDR3 spells CAFAREGPGTDKLIF. In nucleotides, the CDR3 is TGTGCCTTTGCCCGTGAGGGTCCTGGAACCGATAAACTCATCTTT.

With respect to this clone: A far larger clone is one nucleotide away, so this likely arose from a read error. The sample has other DNA sequences that encode this CDR3 too. The V and J genes are TRDV1 and TRDJ2; D may be TRDD1 or TRDD2 (5 bases each). No J segment appears in TCRdb, so it was assigned here by matching the sequence to germline. The CDR3 runs 20 residues. Germline loops: CDR1 TSWWSYY, CDR2 QGS. CDR3 protein: CALGELFTYRDCKKSAQLFF. The CDR3 DNA reads TGTGCTCTTGGGGAACTCTTTACCTACCGGGACTGTAAGAAATCAGCGCAACTCTTCTTT.

This clone has ten or more counts. J is TRDJ1 and V is TRAV29/DV5; D gene ambiguous. The CDR3 has 18 amino acids. V was cut by 0 bases and J by 0 bases, with 21 bases left in between. Germline CDR1 NSMFDY, CDR2 ISSIKDK. CDR3 amino acids: CAASALRIEPPYTDKLIF. The CDR3 DNA reads as TGTGCAGCAAGCGCGCTAAGAATTGAGCCCCCGTACACCGATAAACTCATCTTT.

This clone was seen many times. The chain combines TRDV2 with TRDJ1, with TRDD3 matching 8 bases. Germline values: CDR1 GEAIGNYY, CDR2 EKD. The CDR3 has 17 residues. V gave up 3 bases and J gave up 0 bases; unmatched junction bases: 11. CDR3 sequence (DNA): TGTGCCTGTGACGCACTGGGGGGGACCGATTACACCGATAAACTCATCTTT. Translated, it gives CACDALGGTDYTDKLIF.

This clone was seen a handful of times. The protein recorded in TCRdb matches a much larger clone and deviates from this DNA's translation at residue 20, suggesting a read error; the protein here is obtained by translating the DNA. V gene assignment gives TRDV1, but the J gene was left uncalled; TRDD3 was called by the table and not checked on the DNA. CDR3 size: 21 residues. Germline lookup yields CDR1 TSWWSYY and CDR2 QGS. The CDR3 spells CALGELVGSPRWGYHTDKLTF. The CDR3 DNA reads as TGTGCTCTTGGGGAACTAGTAGGTTCTCCTAGGTGGGGATACCACACCGATAAACTCACCTTT.

This clone was observed many times. A read error is likely here: a far larger clone is one base away. Distinct nucleotide sequences in the sample also encode this CDR3. The J gene is uncalled and the V gene is TRDV3; the table assigns TRDD3, which was not confirmed against the DNA. CDR1 is TVYSNPD, CDR2 GDNSRS, per germline (reference sequence). This CDR3 is built from 20 residues. CDR3 nucleotide sequence: TGTGCCTTTAGTCCTCCTACCTTGACTGGGGGTAGACCGTACACCGATAAACTCATCTTC. Protein: CAFSPPTLTGGRPYTDKLIF.

Only a few counts were recorded for this clone. This DNA translates differently at residue 4 from the TCRdb protein, which is that of a much larger clone; a read error is likely, and the protein shown is the DNA's own translation. The V gene is TRDV2, the J gene TRDJ3; TRDD3 matches 8 bases. Since TCRdb gives no J gene, matching the DNA to germline was used here to assign it. The germline gives CDR1 GEAIGNYY, CDR2 EKD. V was pared by 5 bases and J by 0 bases, with 5 bases of the junction left unmatched. The CDR3 totals 17 residues. This CDR3 is CACVKTGGSWDTRQMFF. CDR3 DNA sequence: TGTGCCTGTGTCAAAACTGGGGGCTCCTGGGACACCCGACAGATGTTTTTC.

This clone has ten or more counts. Given a far larger clone just one base away, this is likely a sequencing read error. In the same sample, other DNA sequences code for this CDR3. The CDR3 sequence is CAYTGPPSTQPRTGGYHTTGPDKLIF. The CDR3 bases are TGTGCTTATACGGGGCCGCCCTCCACTCAGCCCCGTACTGGGGGATACCATACGACGGGTCCCGATAAGCTCATCTTT. Here the V gene is TRAV38-2/DV8, but the J gene went uncalled; no check of the table's D call, TRDD3, against the DNA was made. The CDR3 sequence is 26 residues long. Germline CDR1 is TSESDYY and CDR2 is QEAYKQQN.

This clone has a handful of counts. A far larger clone is just one base off, so this is likely a read error. The sample has other DNA sequences that encode this CDR3 too. The V segment is TRDV2, and no J call was made; whether TRDD3, the table's D call, matches the DNA was not checked. The CDR3 sequence is 16 residues long. Germline V gene sequence: CDR1 GEAIGNYY, CDR2 EKD. CDR3 in DNA: TGTGCCTGTGACACCTTGGTTGGCCCTCACACCGATAAACTTATCTTT. Amino acid sequence: CACDTLVGPHTDKLIF.

This clone was seen a few times. The TCRdb protein comes from a much larger clone and disagrees with this DNA's translation at residue 5, likely due to a read error; the protein given here is derived from the DNA. This chain joins TRAV38-2/DV8 and TRDJ1, with 9 positions matching TRDD2. TCRdb gives no J gene; it was assigned here by matching the DNA to germline. The CDR3 is 21 residues long. The V and J ends lost 4 bases and 4 bases, in that order; junction bases with no gene match: 26. Germline CDR1 and CDR2: TSESDYY and QEAYKQQN. The DNA of the CDR3 is TGTGCTTATAGGGGTTATCCTTCCTACATTTGGTGGGGATTTAGCAGCGATAAACTCATCTTT. It is translated as CAYRGYPSYIWWGFSSDKLIF.

This clone was observed many times. TCRdb records a much larger clone's protein for this DNA, with a difference at residue 9 that likely arises from a read error; the protein given is the translation of the DNA. The chain couples TRDV2 to TRDJ1; 10 bases map to TRDD3. Germline matching of the DNA provided the J gene here, since TCRdb leaves it blank. Germline lookup yields CDR1 GEAIGNYY and CDR2 EKD. CDR3 length equals 21 residues. J gave up 0 bases and V 3 bases, and 21 bases lay outside the gene matches. The CDR3 DNA sequence: TGTGCCTGTGACCCCTTAAGTACCGCGGTGGGGGATACCCGAAACACCGATAAACTCATCTTT. This codes for CACDPLSTAVGDTRNTDKLIF.